This TCR beta chain is drawn from a study of CD8+CD57+ T cells in acquired aplastic anemia. Study-wide context: The average for DNA from sorted CD4+ and CD8+ cells was approximately 3.2 ug.

Concerning this clonotype: What it binds is not known.

All sequencing subjects had displayed CD8+CD57+ cell expansion on flow cytometry. Study-wide points: In common between the patients and the controls were some 28 CD8+ CDR3 sequences.

Germline lookup yields CDR1 LNHDA and CDR2 SQIVND (reference sequence). Unmatched junction bases numbered 6, after V lost 7 bases and J lost 4 bases. The CDR3 runs 15 residues. TCR beta VDJ and CDR3 were profiled, and genomic DNA was the template. TCRdb reprocessed the reads via MiXCR and lists one record per CDR3 protein. This table holds about 290,000 distinct CDR3 sequences, under 60% found once. The J gene is TRBJ2-6, the V gene TRBV19; 8 bases align to TRBD1. Sequencing used sorted CD4+, CD8+, or CD8+CD57+ T cells (not recorded which) from PBMCs. The sequence derives from a human donor with aplastic anemia. The CDR3 sequence is CASTSTGAGANVLTF. The DNA for the CDR3 is TGTGCCAGTACCTCGACAGGGGCCGGGGCCAACGTCCTGACTTTC.